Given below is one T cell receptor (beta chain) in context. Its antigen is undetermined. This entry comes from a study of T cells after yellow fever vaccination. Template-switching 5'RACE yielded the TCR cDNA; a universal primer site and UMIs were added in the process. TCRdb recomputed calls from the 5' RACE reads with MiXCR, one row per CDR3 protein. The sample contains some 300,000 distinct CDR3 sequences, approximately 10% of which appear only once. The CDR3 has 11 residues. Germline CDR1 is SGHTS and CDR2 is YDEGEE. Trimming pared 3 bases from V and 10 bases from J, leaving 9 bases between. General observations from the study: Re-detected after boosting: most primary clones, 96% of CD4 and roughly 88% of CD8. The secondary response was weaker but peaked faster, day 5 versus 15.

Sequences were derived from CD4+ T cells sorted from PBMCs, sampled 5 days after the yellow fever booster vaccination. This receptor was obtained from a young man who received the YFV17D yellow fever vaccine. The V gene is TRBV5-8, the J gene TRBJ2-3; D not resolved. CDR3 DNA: TGTGCCAGCAGCTCGATCCGCGCGCAGTATTTT. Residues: CASSSIRAQYF.